This TCR beta chain was identified during a study of Ad26.COV2.S vaccination and SARS-CoV-2 variants. About the study: The Ad26.COV2.S arm of the COV1001 trial was where the donor was placed. Once, or twice with 56 days between doses, Ad26.COV2.S was given intramuscularly.

As regards this clone: Its antigen remains unidentified.

General study findings and limits: Total responses of T cells may have been underestimated by the analyses of TCR breadth and depth. With respect to non-spike TCR breadth, vaccine and placebo recipients were similar.

Treatment of the sample: some 19 received Ad26.COV2.S at low or high dose, single or two shots; about 5 received placebo; per-sample allocation not given. Specimen acquisition occurred on day 63 following the initial vaccine or placebo injection. TCRdb's copy holds only in-frame clones and misses some; the assay was immunoSEQ multiplex PCR. The sample has about 350,000 clones; around 89% are singletons. The TCR was taken from a person aged 18 to 65 who received the Ad26.COV2.S COVID-19 vaccine or a placebo. The source was peripheral blood, collected in a trial of Ad26.COV2.S vaccine versus placebo.

This CDR3 reads CASSLGGNIYNEQFF. DNA for the CDR3: TGCGCCAGCAGCTTGGGGGGGAATATATACAATGAGCAGTTCTTC. The V and J genes are TRBV5-1 and TRBJ2-1; either TRBD1 or TRBD2 may supply D (5 bases each). CDR1 is SGHRS and CDR2 is YFSETQ in the germline V gene. The CDR3 runs to 15 residues. The V and J ends lost 0 bases and 4 bases respectively, with 11 bases between them.